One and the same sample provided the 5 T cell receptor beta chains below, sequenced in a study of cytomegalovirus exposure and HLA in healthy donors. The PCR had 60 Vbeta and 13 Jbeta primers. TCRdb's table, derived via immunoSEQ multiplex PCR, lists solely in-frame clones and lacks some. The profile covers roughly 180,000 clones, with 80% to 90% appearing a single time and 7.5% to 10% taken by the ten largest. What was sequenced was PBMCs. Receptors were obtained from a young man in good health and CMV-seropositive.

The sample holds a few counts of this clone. The CDR3 nucleotides are TGTGCCAGCAGTTACTCGAGGGATAGCAATCAGCCCCAGCATTTT. Its protein product is CASSYSRDSNQPQHF. The chain uses TRBV6-5 and TRBJ1-5; no reliable D call. The CDR3 length is 15 residues. V lost 0 bases and J lost 0, with 6 bases in between. CDR1 is MNHEY, CDR2 SVGAGI, per germline.

As DNA, the CDR3 is TGTGCCAGTAGTTCCTACCGGGAGCCTCCCTACGAGCAGTACTTC. Residues: CASSSYREPPYEQYF. V is TRBV19 and J is TRBJ2-7, with D tentatively TRBD2 (6 bases). V lost 5 bases to trimming and J lost 2 bases, with 16 bases between them. The CDR3 runs to 15 residues. Germline V gives CDR1 LNHDA, CDR2 SQIVND (reference sequence). The variable domain in full, completed from reference TRBV19 and TRBJ2-7, reads DGGITQSPKYLFRKEGQNVTLSCEQNLNHDAMYWYRQDPGQGLRLIYYSQIVNDFQKGDIAEGYSVSREKKESFPLTVTSAQKNPTAFYLCASSSYREPPYEQYFGPGTRLTVT.

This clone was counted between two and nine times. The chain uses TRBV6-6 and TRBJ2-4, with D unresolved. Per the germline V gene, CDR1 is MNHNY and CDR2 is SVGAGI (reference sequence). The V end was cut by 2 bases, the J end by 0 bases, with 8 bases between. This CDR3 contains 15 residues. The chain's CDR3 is CASSYAGVAKNIQYF. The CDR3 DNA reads TGTGCCAGCAGTTACGCCGGAGTAGCCAAAAACATTCAGTACTTC.

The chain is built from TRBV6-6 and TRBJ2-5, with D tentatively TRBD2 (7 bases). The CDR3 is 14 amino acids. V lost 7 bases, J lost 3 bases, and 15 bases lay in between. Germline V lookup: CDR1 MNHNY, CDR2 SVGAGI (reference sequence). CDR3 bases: TGTGCCAGCAATAAGGGGGGAGGGGAAGAGACCCAGTACTTC. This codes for CASNKGGGEETQYF.

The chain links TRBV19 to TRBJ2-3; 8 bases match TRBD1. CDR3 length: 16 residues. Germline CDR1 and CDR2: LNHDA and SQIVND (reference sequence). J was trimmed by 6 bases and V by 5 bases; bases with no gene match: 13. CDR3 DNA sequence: TGTGCCAGTAGTCTAACCGGGACAGGTTCTTCGGATACGCAGTATTTT. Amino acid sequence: CASSLTGTGSSDTQYF.